This T cell receptor beta chain is from a study of blood T cell repertoires in COVID-19. Study summary: Samples representing acute and convalescent COVID-19 were sourced from the United States, Italy and Spain. T cells, B-cell-depleted T cells, or PBMCs supplied cDNA or gDNA.

Methods used by the authors: Reference gene primer amplification yielded estimated nucleated cell counts. Clones were read by immunoSEQ multiplex PCR, and TCRdb kept only the in-frame ones, dropping some. D and trimming come from the DNA, and the V and J calls and clone size come from that table. Among 130,000 to 150,000 clones listed, around four fifths were seen once. The trim removed 5 bases at V and 4 bases at J, leaving 4 bases unmatched. Germline CDR1 is LNHDA and CDR2 is SQIVND (reference sequence). The CDR3 totals 15 residues. Clinical history as reported by participants underpinned cohort assignment.

Sequenced sample: PBMCs or T cells enriched from blood (not recorded which). The J gene is TRBJ2-2, the V gene TRBV19; the match to TRBD2 covers 10 bases. This sequence was found in a woman aged 40 to 50 who had recovered from COVID-19. The CDR3 sequence is CASSPLAGFTGELFF. The DNA for the CDR3 is TGTGCCAGTAGTCCACTAGCGGGGTTCACCGGGGAGCTGTTTTTT.